The 26 T cell receptor beta chains below all came from one sample that was sequenced in a study of long-term antiretroviral therapy in people with HIV. Survey-level resolution applied to immunoSEQ assay v3.0. Sequencing used immunoSEQ multiplex PCR; TCRdb keeps in-frame clones, though not all of them. Of approximately 30,000 clones in the sample, around 79% were seen once. This specimen was unsorted PBMCs, taken 1.9 years after starting antiretroviral therapy. The receptors were sampled from a man in his late teens or twenties with HIV.

The chain employs TRBV27 and TRBJ2-1, with D perhaps matching TRBD1 or TRBD2 (5 bases each). Germline CDR1 MNHEY, CDR2 SMNVEV (reference sequence). V was clipped by 6 bases and J by 4 bases, with 16 bases between them. This CDR3 spans 15 amino acids. The CDR3 loop reads CASRRGAVDYNEQFF. CDR3 in DNA: TGTGCCAGCAGACGAGGGGCGGTTGATTACAATGAGCAGTTCTTC.

This chain joins TRBV6-6 and TRBJ1-4; D call uncertain. The CDR3 consists of 13 residues. Germline lookup yields CDR1 MNHNY and CDR2 SVGAGI (reference sequence). The CDR3 nucleotides are TGTGCTGAGCGTAGTGGCGCGGAAGAAAAACTGTTTTTT. Residues: CAERSGAEEKLFF.

The rearrangement joins TRBV2 to TRBJ1-1; D might be TRBD1 (6 bases). This CDR3 spans 14 amino acids. Trimming cost V 3 bases and J 3 bases, with 11 bases left between them. CDR1 is SNHLY, CDR2 FYNNEI, per germline. CDR3 protein: CASSDTGSYTEAFF. DNA of the CDR3: TGTGCCAGCAGTGATACAGGGTCGTACACTGAAGCTTTCTTT.

J is TRBJ2-3 and V is TRBV30, with D possibly TRBD2 on 6 matching bases. Trimming pared 3 bases from V and 2 bases from J, leaving 15 bases between. This CDR3 has 15 amino acids. CDR1 and CDR2 from the germline V gene are GTSNPN and SVGIG (reference sequence). CDR3 DNA sequence: TGTGCCTGGAGCCTTAGCGGCTCGGCCACAGATACGCAGTATTTT. It translates to CAWSLSGSATDTQYF.

This rearrangement joins TRBV5-1 to TRBJ2-1; possibly TRBD1 or TRBD2 for D (5 bases each). Trimming removed 1 base at V and 12 bases at J, with 14 bases between. The V gene's germline CDR1 is SGHRS and CDR2 YFSETQ. This CDR3 region has 13 residues. The CDR3 reads CASSLIGTYGQFF. The DNA of the CDR3 is TGCGCCAGCAGCTTGATTGGGACGTATGGGCAGTTCTTC.

A few counts support this clone. V usage is TRBV7-2 and J usage is TRBJ1-2; no clear D gene. Germline V gives CDR1 SGHTA, CDR2 FQGNSA. The CDR3 is 14 residues long. Trimming took 2 bases from V and 4 from J, leaving 11 bases between them. For the CDR3, the DNA is TGTGCCAGCAGCTTACACGGTGTCAGCTATGGCTACACCTTC. It yields the protein CASSLHGVSYGYTF. Drawing the rest from reference TRBV7-2 and TRBJ1-2, the complete variable domain is GAGVSQSPSNKVTEKGKDVELRCDPISGHTALYWYRQSLGQGLEFLIYFQGNSAPDKSGLPSDRFSAERTGGSVSTLTIQRTQQEDSAVYLCASSLHGVSYGYTFGSGTRLTVV.

The rearrangement uses TRBV2 and TRBJ2-3, with D perhaps assigned TRBD1 or TRBD2 (5 bases each). Germline loops: CDR1 SNHLY, CDR2 FYNNEI. This CDR3 contains 16 residues. V was shortened by 5 bases and J by 1 base, with 16 bases between the two germline ends. The CDR3 is CASSPGGGPRTDTQYF. CDR3 nucleotides: TGTGCCAGCAGTCCCGGTGGGGGACCTCGCACAGATACGCAGTATTTT.

J is TRBJ2-1 and V is TRBV11-3; the match to TRBD2 covers 13 bases. CDR3 length equals 15 residues. The trim removed 5 bases at V and 5 bases at J, leaving 3 bases unmatched. In germline, CDR1 is SGHNT, CDR2 YENEEA. The CDR3 nucleotides are TGTGCCAGCAGCCGGACTAGCGGGGGCAACAATGAGCAGTTCTTC. It yields the protein CASSRTSGGNNEQFF.

V gene TRBV10-2 combines with J gene TRBJ2-5, with 10 positions matching TRBD2. This CDR3 has 15 amino acids. Germline CDR1 is WSHSY and CDR2 is SAAADI. V lost 5 bases, J lost 5 bases, and 8 bases stayed unmatched. CDR3 protein: CASSLSGGKGETQYF. The CDR3 nucleotides are TGCGCCAGCAGTCTTAGCGGGGGGAAAGGGGAGACCCAGTACTTC.

The chain joins TRBV2 to TRBJ1-4; D might be TRBD1 (5 bases). The germline CDR1 and CDR2 sequences are SNHLY and FYNNEI. The CDR3 totals 15 residues. Trimming pared 8 bases from V and 7 bases from J, leaving 20 bases between. The CDR3 region has the DNA TGTGCCAGCCACCCCCGGGGACCGATCTCTGAAAAACTGTTTTTT. It translates to CASHPRGPISEKLFF.

This sequence joins TRBV29-1 and TRBJ2-2; the match to TRBD1 covers 8 bases. Losses at the gene ends were 4 bases for V and 2 bases for J; bases not matched to a gene: 3. The CDR3 loop spans 14 amino acids. Per germline, CDR1 SQVTM and CDR2 ANQGSEA. The CDR3 sequence is CSVGQGINTGELFF. In nucleotides, the CDR3 is TGCAGCGTTGGACAGGGGATTAACACCGGGGAGCTGTTTTTT.

This chain connects TRBV27 to TRBJ1-6; D unclear. This CDR3 region has 14 residues. Trimming took 5 bases from V and 9 from J, leaving 14 bases between them. CDR1 is MNHEY, CDR2 SMNVEV, per germline (reference sequence). As DNA, the CDR3 is TGTGCCAGCAGTATTGCTCCCTCGGGTTCACCCCTCCACTTT. Protein product: CASSIAPSGSPLHF.

This clone was observed a handful of times. V and J are TRBV6-5 and TRBJ2-2; tentatively, D is TRBD2 (5 bases). V lost 3 bases, J lost 5 bases, and 10 bases lay in between. The CDR3 totals 14 residues. Looked up from germline, CDR1 is MNHEY and CDR2 is SVGAGI. Written as DNA, the CDR3 is TGTGCCAGCAGTTATGGGGAGATGACCGGGGAGCTGTTTTTT. Translation: CASSYGEMTGELFF.

The rearrangement uses TRBV11-2 and TRBJ1-6; a weak D match, TRBD1 (5 bases). V was clipped by 3 bases and J by 7 bases, with 7 bases between them. The CDR3 sequence is 13 residues long. CDR1 is SGHAT, CDR2 FQNNGV, per germline. DNA for the CDR3: TGTGCCAGCAGCTTTGAGGGGAATTCACCCCTCCACTTT. This sequence encodes CASSFEGNSPLHF.

The rearrangement uses TRBV6-1 and TRBJ2-5; D gene unclear. Trimming cost V 4 bases and J 2 bases, with 14 bases left between them. Germline V gene lookup returns CDR1 MNHNS and CDR2 SASEGT. The CDR3 sequence is 15 residues long. CDR3 protein: CASSGGSTVQETQYF. CDR3 DNA sequence: TGTGCCAGCAGTGGGGGTTCAACAGTTCAAGAGACCCAGTACTTC.

The chain couples TRBV7-8 to TRBJ2-7, with 9 bases lining up with TRBD1. J was trimmed by 6 bases and V by 7 bases; bases with no gene match: 4. CDR3 size: 12 residues. Germline CDR1 is SGHVS and CDR2 is FQNEAQ. The CDR3 spells CASTQGAGEQYV. The DNA of the CDR3 is TGTGCCAGCACACAGGGGGCCGGCGAGCAGTACGTC.

This chain joins TRBV25-1 and TRBJ2-3; a weak D match, TRBD2 (6 bases). The CDR3 has 18 amino acids. With 3 bases removed from V and 5 bases from J, the gap between germline ends came to 24 bases. The germline gives CDR1 MGHDK, CDR2 SYGVNS. DNA for the CDR3: TGTGCCAGCAGTGAGGGGTCGAACCGGGGAGGATCGGGAGATACGCAGTATTTT. This encodes CASSEGSNRGGSGDTQYF.

This sequence joins TRBV29-1 and TRBJ2-7; possibly TRBD1 or TRBD2 for D (5 bases each). V lost 4 bases and J 3 bases, leaving 13 bases between the germline ends. CDR1 is SQVTM and CDR2 is ANQGSEA in the germline V gene. The CDR3 length is 13 residues. The CDR3, as DNA: TGCAGCGTTGTTTTTCGGGGCAACTACGAGCAGTACTTC. Residues: CSVVFRGNYEQYF.

The rearrangement links TRBV13 to TRBJ2-3; 7 positions agree with TRBD2. V lost 5 bases, J lost 0 bases, and 11 bases stayed unmatched. Per the germline V gene, CDR1 is PRHDT and CDR2 is FYEKMQ (reference sequence). This CDR3 spans 17 amino acids. CDR3 in DNA: TGTGCCAGCAGCGGGGACCCTAGCGGCCCTAGCACAGATACGCAGTATTTT. This sequence encodes CASSGDPSGPSTDTQYF.

This rearrangement joins TRBV6-6 to TRBJ2-1; D assignment may be TRBD1 or TRBD2 (5 bases each). V was cut by 2 bases and J by 8 bases, with 7 bases left in between. The germline gives CDR1 MNHNY, CDR2 SVGAGI (reference sequence). The CDR3 consists of 12 residues. The CDR3 spells CASSYVGDEQFF. CDR3 coding DNA: TGTGCCAGCAGTTACGTGGGGGATGAGCAGTTCTTC.

This clone was counted between two and nine times. The gene calls are TRBV15 and TRBJ1-4; 8 bases are a match to TRBD1. The CDR3 totals 14 residues. V shed 1 base and J 5 bases; nucleotides not matched to a gene: 0. Looked up from germline, CDR1 is LNHNV and CDR2 is YYDKDF (reference sequence). The CDR3 reads CATSRGQGNEKLFF. As DNA, the CDR3 is TGTGCCACCAGCAGAGGACAGGGGAATGAAAAACTGTTTTTT.

This clone was picked up a small number of times. The V call is TRBV19, the J call TRBJ2-7, with TRBD2 matching over 8 bases. Germline CDR1 LNHDA, CDR2 SQIVND (reference sequence). V shed 4 bases, J shed 3 bases, and the junction held 5 bases outside the gene matches. CDR3 length: 14 residues. The CDR3 coding sequence is TGTGCCAGTAGTACCTCGGGGGGGGACTACGAGCAGTACTTC. Its protein product is CASSTSGGDYEQYF. Together with reference TRBV19 and TRBJ2-7, the CDR3 gives the full variable domain: DGGITQSPKYLFRKEGQNVTLSCEQNLNHDAMYWYRQDPGQGLRLIYYSQIVNDFQKGDIAEGYSVSREKKESFPLTVTSAQKNPTAFYLCASSTSGGDYEQYFGPGTRLTVT.

The gene calls are TRBV6-1 and TRBJ1-3; D remains unclear. The length of the CDR3 is 15 residues. V lost 3 bases and J lost 0, with 9 bases in between. Looked up from germline, CDR1 is MNHNS and CDR2 is SASEGT. The CDR3 DNA follows: TGTGCCAGCAGTGATGGCCCCAACTCTGGAAACACCATATATTTT. This gives the protein CASSDGPNSGNTIYF.

The J gene is TRBJ2-7, the V gene TRBV27; D might be TRBD1 (6 bases). The CDR3 covers 15 residues. Germline CDR1 is MNHEY and CDR2 is SMNVEV (reference sequence). V was pared by 6 bases and J by 3 bases, with 18 bases between. The DNA for the CDR3 is TGTGCCAGCAGCGAAAACTCAGGACAGTTCTACGAGCAGTACTTC. Translation: CASSENSGQFYEQYF.

The chain employs TRBV11-2 and TRBJ2-5, with 11 bases identical to TRBD2. The CDR3 runs to 17 residues. V gave up 1 base and J gave up 3 bases; unmatched junction bases: 7. CDR1 and CDR2 (germline): SGHAT, FQNNGV. The CDR3 coding sequence is TGTGCCAGCAGCTTAGGGCCCTTAGCGGGGGGGAAAGAGACCCAGTACTTC. Translated: CASSLGPLAGGKETQYF.

V is TRBV19 and J is TRBJ2-4, with D perhaps TRBD2 (7 bases). In germline, CDR1 is LNHDA, CDR2 SQIVND (reference sequence). V lost 9 bases and J 3 bases, leaving 18 bases between the germline ends. The CDR3 runs to 15 residues. The CDR3 DNA follows: TGTGCCAGCGACTCGGGGGGCCGCGACAAAAACATTCAGTACTTC. It specifies CASDSGGRDKNIQYF. Drawing the rest from reference TRBV19 and TRBJ2-4, the complete variable domain is DGGITQSPKYLFRKEGQNVTLSCEQNLNHDAMYWYRQDPGQGLRLIYYSQIVNDFQKGDIAEGYSVSREKKESFPLTVTSAQKNPTAFYLCASDSGGRDKNIQYFGAGTRLSVL.